This entry lists 17 T cell receptor beta chains sequenced from one sample in a study of CD8 T cells in ankylosing spondylitis. TCRdb re-called the 5' RACE reads through MiXCR, storing one row per CDR3 protein. Of just over 300,000 distinct CDR3 sequences in the sample, 20% were seen once. Source material: blood, either unsorted or a sorted T cell fraction (not recorded which). Source of these receptors: a female donor with ankylosing spondylitis or in good health (not recorded which).

This clonotype turned up a few times. V is TRBV7-8 and J is TRBJ2-2, with TRBD2 matching over 8 bases. The J segment lost 1 base and the V segment lost 4 bases, leaving 8 bases of the junction unmatched. The CDR3 sequence is 17 residues long. From germline, CDR1 is SGHVS and CDR2 FQNEAQ. The CDR3 region is CASSSRGGAQNTGELFF. CDR3 in DNA: TGTGCCAGCAGCTCCCGGGGGGGGGCGCAGAACACCGGGGAGCTGTTTTTT.

The V gene is TRBV4-1, the J gene TRBJ2-3; either TRBD1 or TRBD2 may fit D (5 bases each). V was clipped by 1 base and J by 0 bases, with 14 bases between them. The CDR3 has 17 amino acids. Per germline, CDR1 MGHRA and CDR2 YSYEKL. The CDR3 loop reads CASSQGSGTESTDTQYF. CDR3 in DNA: TGCGCCAGCAGCCAAGGATCAGGGACCGAGAGCACAGATACGCAGTATTTT.

The chain carries TRBV6-5 and TRBJ2-1; the match to TRBD2 covers 9 bases. The germline CDR1 and CDR2 sequences are MNHEY and SVGAGI. This CDR3 comprises 16 residues. Unmatched junction bases numbered 6, after V lost 1 base and J lost 5 bases. This CDR3 reads CASSYFSGSVDNEQFF. The DNA for the CDR3 is TGTGCCAGCAGTTACTTTAGCGGGAGCGTTGACAATGAGCAGTTCTTC.

The sample holds a few counts of this clonotype. The chain recombines TRBV28 with TRBJ2-2, with D unclear. V lost 3 bases and J 5 bases, leaving 7 bases between the germline ends. CDR1 is MDHEN, CDR2 SYDVKM, per germline. The CDR3 is 13 residues long. This CDR3 is CASSFYGTGELFF. CDR3 nucleotides: TGTGCCAGCAGTTTTTATGGAACCGGGGAGCTGTTTTTT.

The V call is TRBV5-1, the J call TRBJ2-3, with 10 bases matching TRBD2. Germline-derived CDR1 and CDR2 are SGHRS and YFSETQ. The trim removed 0 bases at V and 4 bases at J, leaving 8 bases unmatched. There are 17 residues in the CDR3. In nucleotides, the CDR3 is TGCGCCAGCAGCTTGGCCCCGGAGCGGGAGGGGGCAGATACGCAGTATTTT. Residues: CASSLAPEREGADTQYF.

This clonotype was detected many times. The chain links TRBV12-3 or TRBV12-4 to TRBJ1-2; D gene unclear. V was pared by 2 bases and J by 5 bases, with 6 bases between. This CDR3 has 12 residues. CDR3 in amino acids: CASSLLGYGYTF. For the CDR3, the DNA is TGTGCCAGCAGTTTATTAGGGTATGGCTACACCTTC.

This clonotype has just a few counts. CDR3 in amino acids: CSASIGTSSANEQFF. CDR3 sequence (DNA): TGCAGTGCTAGCATTGGGACTAGCTCGGCTAATGAGCAGTTCTTC. The chain combines TRBV20-1 with TRBJ2-1; 9 positions agree with TRBD2. The J segment lost 7 bases and the V segment lost 3 bases, leaving 10 bases of the junction unmatched. The CDR3 is 15 residues long. Per germline, CDR1 DFQATT and CDR2 SNEGSKA (reference sequence).

This clonotype has just a few counts. This chain links TRBV20-1 with TRBJ1-2, with a weak D call TRBD1 (6 bases). Germline V lookup: CDR1 DFQATT, CDR2 SNEGSKA (reference sequence). The germline V and J ends were trimmed by 6 bases and 10 bases, with 21 bases remaining between them. This CDR3 contains 13 residues. The CDR3 spells CSASTGRKGAYTF. The CDR3 DNA follows: TGCAGTGCGTCGACAGGTCGGAAAGGTGCCTACACCTTC.

The chain joins TRBV18 to TRBJ1-1; 7 bases match TRBD1. The CDR3 covers 14 residues. The junction had 9 bases not matched to a gene; V was cut back by 6 bases and J by 5 bases. Germline CDR1 reads KGHSH; CDR2 reads LQKENI. The CDR3 nucleotides are TGTGCCAGCTCCCAGCTCAGGGGGGAGACTGAAGCTTTCTTT. It translates to CASSQLRGETEAFF.

The chain couples TRBV29-1 to TRBJ2-7, with 8 positions matching TRBD1. With V trimmed by 4 bases and J by 5 bases, 7 bases remained unmatched. Germline V CDR1 and CDR2: SQVTM, ANQGSEA. The CDR3 runs 13 residues. This CDR3 is CSVVQGASDEQYF. The CDR3 nucleotides are TGCAGCGTTGTCCAGGGGGCGAGTGACGAGCAGTACTTC.

This clonotype was seen only a few times. The chain recombines TRBV24-1 with TRBJ2-2; D gene uncertain. The CDR3 contains 12 residues. Germline CDR1 is KGHDR and CDR2 is SFDVKD. With 5 bases removed from V and 6 bases from J, the gap between germline ends came to 6 bases. The CDR3 region has the DNA TGTGCCACCAGTGGCTCGGCCGGGGAGCTGTTTTTT. Protein: CATSGSAGELFF.

The chain couples TRBV21-1 to TRBJ2-7; TRBD1 is the table's D call, not checked against the DNA. TRBV21-1 constitutes a pseudogene. The CDR3 runs to 10 residues. CDR3 sequence: CASKGFEQYF. CDR3 in DNA: TGTGCCAGCAAGGGGTTCGAGCAGTACTTC.

The rearrangement joins TRBV20-1 to TRBJ2-7; 9 bases fit TRBD2. Germline V CDR1 and CDR2: DFQATT, SNEGSKA (reference sequence). With 3 bases clipped from V and 3 bases from J, the junction kept 9 bases outside the gene matches. The length of the CDR3 is 15 residues. The CDR3 DNA sequence: TGCAGTGCTAGCCTCTCGACTAGCGGAGTCTACGAGCAGTACTTC. This encodes CSASLSTSGVYEQYF.

This clonotype was counted only a few times. CDR3 residues: CASSKADTQYF. DNA of the CDR3: TGTGCCAGTAGCAAAGCAGATACGCAGTATTTT. This chain uses TRBV9 with TRBJ2-3; no clear D gene. The CDR3 length is 11 residues. CDR1 SGDLS and CDR2 YYNGEE come from the germline V gene. The V and J ends lost 8 bases and 4 bases respectively, with 8 bases between them. Drawing the rest from reference TRBV9 and TRBJ2-3, the complete variable domain is DSGVTQTPKHLITATGQRVTLRCSPRSGDLSVYWYQQSLDQGLQFLIQYYNGEERAKGNILERFSAQQFPDLHSELNLSSLELGDSALYFCASSKADTQYFGPGTRLTVL.

This chain connects TRBV12-3 or TRBV12-4 to TRBJ2-1; D might be TRBD2 (5 bases). V was shortened by 7 bases and J by 0 bases, with 13 bases between the two germline ends. The CDR3 runs to 15 residues. The CDR3 DNA is TGTGCCAGCAACCCGGACTTCTCCTCCTACAATGAGCAGTTCTTC. It encodes CASNPDFSSYNEQFF.

This clonotype was seen a few times. J is TRBJ1-2 and V is TRBV20-1; D is ambiguous. Germline lookup yields CDR1 DFQATT and CDR2 SNEGSKA (reference sequence). The ends were cut back, 0 bases at V and 4 bases at J, with 9 bases in the middle. This CDR3 comprises 13 residues. CDR3 residues: CSARDPSGYGYTF. The CDR3 DNA sequence: TGCAGTGCTAGAGATCCATCCGGCTATGGCTACACCTTC.

V usage is TRBV14 and J usage is TRBJ1-6; D is uncertain. With 1 base removed from V and 6 bases from J, the gap between germline ends came to 10 bases. The germline gives CDR1 SGHDN, CDR2 FVKESK. The CDR3 covers 15 residues. The DNA of the CDR3 is TGTGCCAGCAGCCAAGTGGGCCAGCTTAATTCACCCCTCCACTTT. Its translation: CASSQVGQLNSPLHF.